Listed below are T cell receptor beta chains from one sample, sequenced in a study of graft-versus-host responses after intestinal transplantation. The protocol was immunoSEQ multiplex PCR, while the TCRdb copy is restricted to in-frame clones and leaves out a portion. The sample consists of about 120,000 clones, roughly 95% of them appearing once. These receptors' antigens are unknown. Source: unstimulated CD8+ T cells sorted from spleen or lymph node cells, taken before intestinal transplant. These receptors all come from a human donor who received an intestinal transplant. Each CDR3 is given with its conserved first and last residue. A D gene is named only where the DNA matches it firmly. For some rows the clone size is stated as once, few or many, or as a class when expanded; others skip it.

>TRBV5-6|TRBJ2-2|.|.
CASSQGGFDTGELFF
TGTGCCAGCAGCCAAGGAGGGTTCGACACCGGGGAGCTGTTTTTT
>TRBV15|TRBJ2-5|.|.
CATSRDAAGMETQYF
TGTGCCACCAGCAGAGATGCGGCAGGTATGGAGACCCAGTACTTC
>TRBV19|TRBJ2-7|.|TRBD1
CASSGTGGHEQYF
TGTGCCAGTAGTGGAACAGGGGGGCACGAGCAGTACTTC
>TRBV4-1|TRBJ2-3|.|.
CASSQEVVTTDTQYF
TGCGCCAGCAGCCAAGAGGTGGTGACCACAGATACGCAGTATTTT
>TRBV4-1|TRBJ1-1|once|TRBD1
CASSPSGTGGGNTEAFF
TGCGCCAGCAGTCCAAGTGGGACAGGGGGCGGGAACACTGAAGCTTTCTTT
>TRBV9|TRBJ1-2|.|.
CASTETANYGYTF
TGTGCCAGCACCGAGACAGCTAACTATGGCTACACCTTC
>TRBV10-3|TRBJ2-7|.|.
CAISALTPALAGTTYEQYF
TGTGCCATCAGCGCCCTCACCCCGGCATTGGCGGGGACGACCTACGAGCAGTACTTC
>TRBV28|TRBJ2-3|once|.
CASSLTPADTQYF
TGTGCCAGCAGTTTGACACCAGCAGATACGCAGTATTTT
>TRBV13|TRBJ1-2|.|.
CASSLAPGADYGYTF
TGTGCCAGCAGCTTAGCCCCAGGGGCGGACTATGGCTACACCTTC
>TRBV5-1|TRBJ2-2|.|.
CASSFFRVTGELFF
TGCGCCAGCAGCTTTTTTAGGGTTACCGGGGAGCTGTTTTTT
>TRBV9|TRBJ1-1|.|.
CASSGGTGNTEAFF
TGTGCCAGCAGCGGGGGAACGGGGAACACTGAAGCTTTCTTT
>TRBV7-9|TRBJ1-2|.|.
CASSLGGSHYGYTF
TGTGCCAGCAGCTTAGGCGGATCCCACTATGGCTACACCTTC
>TRBV27|TRBJ1-5|once|.
CASSFRIYQPQHF
TGTGCCAGCAGTTTCAGGATTTATCAGCCCCAGCATTTT
>TRBV7-2|TRBJ1-2|.|.
CASSLAYGYGYTF
TGTGCCAGCAGCTTAGCGTACGGCTATGGCTACACCTTC
>TRBV6-5|TRBJ2-7|.|.
CASSYSKAYEQYF
TGTGCCAGCAGTTACTCGAAAGCCTACGAGCAGTACTTC
>TRBV10-3|TRBJ2-2|.|.
CAIRLANTGELFF
TGTGCCATCAGACTAGCGAACACCGGGGAGCTGTTTTTT
>TRBV28|TRBJ1-5|.|.
CASSSTSGTFNGNQPQHF
TGTGCCAGCAGTTCCACCTCCGGGACATTCAACGGCAATCAGCCCCAGCATTTT